The entry below gives a single T cell receptor beta chain sequence along with its context. Autoimmune disease history or systemic immunosuppression led to patient exclusion. The data were obtained in a study of OX40 agonist ivuxolimab in advanced cancers. Study details: A male proportion of over 75% was recorded, with mean age approximately 57 years and range roughly 23 to 79.

Repertoires were generated with immunoSEQ multiplex PCR, while TCRdb's copy carries only in-frame clones and drops some. The data contain 70,000 to 75,000 clones, 80% to 95% of them singletons. This specimen consisted of CD4+ or CD8+ T cells sorted from blood, obtained in a trial of the OX40 agonist ivuxolimab. This TCR derives from an adult with an advanced solid tumor such as melanoma, head and neck, liver or kidney cancer.

The CDR3 reads CSVDAGGTTGELFF. CDR3 coding DNA: TGCAGCGTTGATGCGGGAGGGACAACCGGGGAGCTGTTTTTT. The V call is TRBV29-1, the J call TRBJ2-2; 9 nucleotides match TRBD2. Per germline, CDR1 SQVTM and CDR2 ANQGSEA. The CDR3 runs to 14 residues. Unmatched junction bases numbered 4, after V lost 3 bases and J lost 5 bases.